This T cell receptor (beta chain) was documented in a study of cytomegalovirus exposure and HLA in healthy donors. Broader study findings: Altogether, more than 150 TCR beta chains were recorded as cytomegalovirus-associated. DRB1 had the most TCR associations and HLA-C the fewest, a later analysis found, with rates varying by HLA locus.

Germline V gene lookup returns CDR1 SGHRS and CDR2 YFSETQ. The ends were cut back, 3 bases at V and 1 base at J, with 10 bases in the middle. This CDR3 has 14 amino acids. It was with 60 Vbeta and 13 Jbeta primers that the PCR ran. Authors' analysis steps: As a later analysis found, there were 60 million to 90 million unique TCR beta chains, of which roughly 11 million were shared. Method: immunoSEQ multiplex PCR; TCRdb's copy keeps in-frame clones and lacks some. Clone size and V and J calls were adopted from that table, with D and trimming inferred from the DNA. This table holds around 150,000 clones, over 70% found once. A few counts support this clone. Antigen unknown.

This sequence joins TRBV5-1 and TRBJ1-1; D may be TRBD1 (5 bases). Sequenced: PBMCs. The clonotype was recovered from a man aged 25-45 years in good health and CMV-seronegative. The DNA of the CDR3 is TGCGCCAGCAGCTCCCCAGGGTCGAACACTGAAGCTTTCTTT. Protein sequence: CASSSPGSNTEAFF.